The clone carrying this TCR beta chain has more than one count but fewer than ten. Its antigen is not identified. CDR3 size: 17 residues. The germline gives CDR1 MGHDK, CDR2 SYGVNS. Unmatched junction bases numbered 7, after V lost 4 bases and J lost 1 base. The data were taken from a study of cytomegalovirus exposure and HLA in healthy donors. General study results and limits: Many donors shared some public TCRs, even though most TCR sequences were rare. Among TCR beta chains, those listed as cytomegalovirus-associated numbered some 170.

The assay was immunoSEQ multiplex PCR, and TCRdb's table has in-frame clones only and misses some. This sample has about 300,000 clones, with roughly 90% found just once. The approximately 120-subject validation cohort, separate from the approximately 670-subject first cohort, included the donors. The sequenced material came from PBMCs. The gene calls are TRBV25-1 and TRBJ2-7, with 13 bases that match TRBD2. The receptor's source is a woman aged 18-35 years in good health and CMV-seronegative. This chain's CDR3 is CASSGRLAGGSSYEQYF. The CDR3 region has the DNA TGTGCCAGCAGTGGAAGACTAGCGGGAGGTTCATCCTACGAGCAGTACTTC.